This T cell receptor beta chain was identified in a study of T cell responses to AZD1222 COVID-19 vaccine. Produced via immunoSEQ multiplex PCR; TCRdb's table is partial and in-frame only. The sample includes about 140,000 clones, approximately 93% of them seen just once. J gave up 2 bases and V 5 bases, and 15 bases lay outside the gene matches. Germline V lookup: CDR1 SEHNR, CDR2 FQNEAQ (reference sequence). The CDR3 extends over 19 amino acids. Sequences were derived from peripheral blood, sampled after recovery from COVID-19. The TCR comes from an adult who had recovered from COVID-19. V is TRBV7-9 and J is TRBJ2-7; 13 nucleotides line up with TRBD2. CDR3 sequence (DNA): TGTGCCAGCAGCACAGGACTAGCGGGAGAATGGGATCGAGCCTACGAGCAGTACTTC. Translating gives CASSTGLAGEWDRAYEQYF.